What follows are 9 T cell receptor beta chains derived from one specimen sequenced in a study of T cells after yellow fever vaccination. TCRdb re-derived calls from the 5' RACE reads in MiXCR, one entry per CDR3 protein. The sample lists 250,000 to 300,000 distinct CDR3 sequences, about 5% occurring once. This material consisted of CD4+ T cells sorted from PBMCs, taken on the day of the yellow fever booster vaccination. The receptor set was obtained from a man aged 18 to 30 who received the YFV17D yellow fever vaccine.

Only a few counts were recorded for this clonotype. This chain uses TRBV18 with TRBJ1-6; TRBD1 might be the D (6 bases). Germline V gene sequence: CDR1 KGHSH, CDR2 LQKENI. This CDR3 has 16 residues. The ends were cut back, 3 bases at V and 10 bases at J, with 19 bases in the middle. The CDR3, as DNA: TGTGCCAGCTCACCCAATAGCAGGGGAAGAGGCTCACCCCTCCACTTT. This sequence encodes CASSPNSRGRGSPLHF. Full variable domain (missing parts from reference TRBV18 and TRBJ1-6): NAGVMQNPRHLVRRRGQEARLRCSPMKGHSHVYWYRQLPEEGLKFMVYLQKENIIDESGMPKERFSAEFPKEGPSILRIQQVVRGDSAAYFCASSPNSRGRGSPLHFGNGTRLTVT.

The table lists this clonotype with many counts. The genes are TRBV5-1 and TRBJ2-7; TRBD2 is a possible D gene (5 bases). Germline CDR1 reads SGHRS; CDR2 reads YFSETQ. Trimming pared 4 bases from V and 3 bases from J, leaving 11 bases between. The CDR3 runs 13 residues. The chain's CDR3 is CASSPAGLYEQYF. Here the CDR3 DNA reads TGCGCCAGCAGCCCAGCCGGACTCTACGAGCAGTACTTC.

This clonotype was detected ten times or more. The V and J genes are TRBV5-1 and TRBJ2-1, with a tentative D call TRBD2 (6 bases). The V end was cut by 4 bases, the J end by 8 bases, with 13 bases between. Germline values: CDR1 SGHRS, CDR2 YFSETQ. There are 13 residues in the CDR3. CDR3: CASSKLAIDEQFF. CDR3 DNA sequence: TGCGCCAGCAGCAAACTAGCCATCGATGAGCAGTTCTTC.

The J gene is TRBJ2-1, the V gene TRBV12-5; D not resolved. This CDR3 contains 12 residues. The germline gives CDR1 LGHNT, CDR2 FRNRAP. Trimming removed 7 bases at V and 15 bases at J, with 19 bases between. CDR3 loop: CASAPGSQVRFF. Here the CDR3 DNA reads TGTGCTAGTGCCCCCGGCTCGCAGGTTCGGTTCTTC. Variable domain in full (rest from reference TRBV12-5 and TRBJ2-1): DARVTQTPRHKVTEMGQEVTMRCQPILGHNTVFWYRQTMMQGLELLAYFRNRAPLDDSGMPKDRFSAEMPDATLATLKIQPSEPRDSAVYFCASAPGSQVRFFGPGTRLTVL.

This clonotype was counted ten times or more. The rearrangement uses TRBV11-2 and TRBJ2-1, with TRBD2 identical over 10 bases. J lost 8 bases, V lost 2 bases, and 3 bases had no gene match. CDR1 is SGHAT and CDR2 is FQNNGV in the germline V gene. The CDR3 has 14 amino acids. The CDR3: CASSLPSGGDEQFF. CDR3 DNA: TGTGCCAGCAGCTTACCAAGCGGGGGGGATGAGCAGTTCTTC.

The chain is built from TRBV20-1 and TRBJ2-7; 7 bases map to TRBD2. The CDR3 contains 13 residues. The V and J ends lost 0 bases and 5 bases, in that order; junction bases with no gene match: 4. Germline V gene lookup returns CDR1 DFQATT and CDR2 SNEGSKA (reference sequence). The CDR3 is CSARDREGHEQYF. CDR3 coding DNA: TGCAGTGCTAGAGATAGGGAGGGCCACGAGCAGTACTTC.

There are a few counts of this clonotype. This rearrangement joins TRBV11-3 to TRBJ2-1, with 9 bases fitting TRBD2. Germline values: CDR1 SGHNT, CDR2 YENEEA. The CDR3 totals 17 residues. V lost 1 base, J lost 4 bases, and 8 bases stayed unmatched. In DNA, the CDR3 is TGTGCCAGCAGCTTAGGCGGCGGGGGGGCCTCGTACAATGAGCAGTTCTTC. Protein sequence: CASSLGGGGASYNEQFF.

This clonotype was seen only a few times. The chain joins TRBV20-1 to TRBJ2-3, with unresolved D. Trimming pared 1 base from V and 4 bases from J, leaving 6 bases between. CDR1 DFQATT and CDR2 SNEGSKA come from the germline V gene (reference sequence). The CDR3 is made up of 12 amino acids. The CDR3 loop reads CSARAPADTQYF. CDR3 nucleotides: TGCAGTGCTAGAGCCCCCGCAGATACGCAGTATTTT.

The J gene is TRBJ1-2, the V gene TRBV5-1; the D gene is possibly TRBD1 (6 bases). The CDR3 spans 13 residues. Germline-derived CDR1 and CDR2 are SGHRS and YFSETQ. The V end lost 5 bases, the J end lost 8 bases, and 16 bases lay between the germline ends. CDR3 residues: CASSLPGALGYTF. The CDR3 nucleotides are TGCGCCAGCAGTTTACCGGGGGCACTAGGCTACACCTTC. The full variable domain, its missing parts supplied by reference TRBV5-1 and TRBJ1-2, is KAGVTQTPRYLIKTRGQQVTLSCSPISGHRSVSWYQQTPGQGLQFLFEYFSETQRNKGNFPGRFSGRQFSNSRSEMNVSTLELGDSALYLCASSLPGALGYTFGSGTRLTVV.